This TCR beta chain was sequenced during a study of beta chain features in type 1 diabetes. As for this clone: Its antigen is still unknown.

One heparinised draw of blood, averaging roughly 120 mL, came from each donor. Each sorted population was over 95% pure. Expressed TCRB transcripts were sequenced because the isolated RNA had all been reverse transcribed beforehand. Clones were sequenced by immunoSEQ multiplex PCR, and TCRdb holds only the in-frame ones, with some missing. The sample consists of about 340,000 clones, about a tenth of them appearing once. CDR3 size: 15 residues. Germline V gene sequence: CDR1 SGHTA, CDR2 FQGNSA. With 5 bases removed from V and 4 bases from J, the gap between germline ends came to 17 bases. Regarding the study as a whole: TCRB rearrangement may or may not be influenced by HLA type; here this remained unresolved. Type 1 diabetes patients showed a moderate but significant shortening of TCRB CDR3s in all four CD4+ subsets.

The sample taken for sequencing was central memory CD4+ T cells from blood. The sequence came from a man aged 25 to 40 with type 1 diabetes. This rearrangement joins TRBV7-2 to TRBJ1-1; D perhaps matches TRBD1 (6 bases). This CDR3 is CASSREGGGSTEAFF. CDR3 bases: TGTGCCAGCAGCCGCGAGGGGGGCGGGAGCACTGAAGCTTTCTTT.